This entry features one TCR beta chain sequence. Its antigen is currently unknown. This sample was included in a study of ipilimumab plus nivolumab after autologous stem cell transplantation. Findings of the study overall: Authors suggest TCR repertoire, Treg phenotype and gut microbiota support further study.

The germline CDR1 and CDR2 sequences are SNHLY and FYNNEI. This CDR3 has 10 residues. V lost 7 bases and J lost 5, with 5 bases in between. The data were produced by immunoSEQ multiplex PCR, yet TCRdb's version contains in-frame clones alone and is incomplete. The data show more than 20,000 clones, over 65% seen once. The V gene is TRBV2, the J gene TRBJ2-5, with no clear D. The material sequenced was PBMCs, taken in a trial of ipilimumab plus nivolumab as post-transplant consolidation. The source is a male donor with diffuse large B-cell lymphoma. The CDR3 nucleotides read TGTGCCAGCACCGGGGAGACCCAGTACTTC. Protein sequence: CASTGETQYF.